This record looks at one T cell receptor beta chain sequence and its context. This entry is derived from a study of blood T cell repertoires in COVID-19. Whole-study context: Italy, Spain and the United States were the sources of the convalescent and acute COVID-19 samples. In each case, the material was cDNA or gDNA derived from T cells, B-cell-depleted T cells, or PBMCs.

Original analysis: Amplifying reference gene primers gave estimates of nucleated cell counts. Sequenced by immunoSEQ multiplex PCR; TCRdb stores in-frame clones only, minus some. For V, J and clone size, that table is used; D and trimming come from the DNA. The sample includes roughly 120,000 clones, over 75% of them seen just once. The CDR3 consists of 13 residues. V trimming: 3 bases; J trimming: 4 bases; junction bases outside the gene matches: 3. The germline V gene has CDR1 SGHRS and CDR2 YFSETQ. This TCR derives from a woman aged 65 to 85 who had recovered from COVID-19. Sequenced input: peripheral blood. The V and J genes are TRBV5-1 and TRBJ1-1; TRBD1 agrees at 7 bases. The CDR3 is CASSWDRSTEAFF. CDR3 bases: TGCGCCAGCAGCTGGGACAGAAGCACTGAAGCTTTCTTT.